This T cell receptor beta chain was recovered during a study of cytomegalovirus exposure and HLA in healthy donors. The CDR3 is 9 amino acids. Germline values: CDR1 LGHNT, CDR2 FRNRAP. Primers: 60 Vbeta forward and 13 Jbeta reverse. TCRdb keeps only in-frame clones here, not all; method: immunoSEQ multiplex PCR. There are under 200,000 clones in the sample; approximately 12% occur only once, and approximately 8.4% lies in the top ten. The receptor was derived from a man aged 45-60 years in good health and CMV-seropositive. The J gene is TRBJ1-2, the V gene TRBV12-5; D is ambiguous. Sequenced: PBMCs. The CDR3 DNA is TGTGCCCAATTCTATGGCTACACCTTC. It yields the protein CAQFYGYTF.